A single sample is the source of the 23 T cell receptor beta chains below, sequenced in a study of blood T cell repertoires in COVID-19. Only in-frame clones appear in the TCRdb table, and some are missing; sequencing was by immunoSEQ multiplex PCR. The sample holds around 15,000 clones, 89% seen once. The sequenced material came from peripheral blood. All receptors come from a human donor in a cohort sampled during active COVID-19.

J is TRBJ1-2 and V is TRBV3-1 (or the pseudogene TRBV3-2), with D perhaps TRBD1 (5 bases). With 1 base removed from V and 4 bases from J, the gap between germline ends came to 16 bases. This CDR3 region has 16 residues. The germline CDR1 and CDR2 sequences are LGHDT and YNNKEL (reference sequence). The CDR3 region has the DNA TGTGCCAGCAGCCAAGTCCGGGGGGGGGTTAGCTATGGCTACACCTTC. This gives the protein CASSQVRGGVSYGYTF.

This sequence joins TRBV6-4 and TRBJ2-2; weak D call: TRBD2 (6 bases). CDR3 size: 14 residues. V lost 3 bases to trimming and J lost 5 bases, with 10 bases between them. Per germline, CDR1 MRHNA and CDR2 SNTAGT. The CDR3 sequence: CASSEVGGTGELFF. For the CDR3, the DNA is TGTGCCAGCAGTGAGGTGGGAGGAACCGGGGAGCTGTTTTTT.

J is TRBJ1-1 and V is TRBV9; no definite D call. The CDR3 covers 14 residues. Germline CDR1 is SGDLS and CDR2 is YYNGEE. Trimming left V 0 bases short and J 0 bases short, with 6 bases between. The CDR3 nucleotides are TGTGCCAGCAGCGTAGACGGGGTGAACACTGAAGCTTTCTTT. It specifies CASSVDGVNTEAFF.

This rearrangement joins TRBV7-2 to TRBJ1-4; 8 positions match TRBD1. Trimming at V came to 10 bases and at J to 12 bases, leaving 10 bases not matched to a gene. CDR3 length: 12 residues. Per germline, CDR1 SGHTA and CDR2 FQGNSA. Written as DNA, the CDR3 is TGTGCCACGCGGACAGGGACCTCGGAACTGTTTTTT. Translating it yields CATRTGTSELFF. The variable domain in full, completed from reference TRBV7-2 and TRBJ1-4, reads GAGVSQSPSNKVTEKGKDVELRCDPISGHTALYWYRQSLGQGLEFLIYFQGNSAPDKSGLPSDRFSAERTGGSVSTLTIQRTQQEDSAVYLCATRTGTSELFFGSGTQLSVL.

The chain recombines TRBV19 with TRBJ2-7; 7 nucleotides agree with TRBD1. The CDR3 is made up of 15 amino acids. Germline trimming cut 5 bases from V and 3 bases from J; bases unmatched to any gene: 10. Per the germline V gene, CDR1 is LNHDA and CDR2 is SQIVND (reference sequence). The CDR3 DNA follows: TGTGCCAGTAGTGCCCGACAGGGCCGCATCTACGAGCAGTACTTC. It translates to CASSARQGRIYEQYF.

This chain links TRBV7-9 with TRBJ1-2; 12 positions agree with TRBD1. J gave up 4 bases and V 5 bases, and 11 bases lay outside the gene matches. Germline V lookup: CDR1 SEHNR, CDR2 FQNEAQ (reference sequence). The CDR3 is 17 amino acids. This CDR3 is CASSDRDRGRFSYGYTF. The CDR3 DNA reads as TGTGCCAGCAGCGACCGGGACAGGGGGCGCTTTAGCTATGGCTACACCTTC. Variable domain in full (rest from reference TRBV7-9 and TRBJ1-2): DTGVSQNPRHKITKRGQNVTFRCDPISEHNRLYWYRQTLGQGPEFLTYFQNEAQLEKSRLLSDRFSAERPKGSFSTLEIQRTEQGDSAMYLCASSDRDRGRFSYGYTFGSGTRLTVV.

The rearrangement joins TRBV5-4 to TRBJ2-2; tentative D call: TRBD2 (7 bases). Trimming left V 3 bases short and J 7 bases short, with 16 bases between. The CDR3 is 15 amino acids. Germline CDR1 is SGHNT and CDR2 is YYREEE (reference sequence). The CDR3 protein is CASSWGGPVSGELFF. The CDR3 DNA reads as TGTGCCAGCAGCTGGGGGGGCCCGGTGAGCGGGGAGCTGTTTTTT.

The V call is TRBV6-6, the J call TRBJ2-3, with a weak D call TRBD2 (7 bases). The V end lost 6 bases, the J end lost 3 bases, and 16 bases lay between the germline ends. This CDR3 has 15 residues. Germline CDR1 and CDR2: MNHNY and SVGAGI (reference sequence). CDR3: CASRYTGGPTDTQYF. CDR3 DNA sequence: TGTGCCAGCAGATACACCGGGGGGCCGACAGATACGCAGTATTTT.

This chain connects TRBV9 to TRBJ1-6; D might be TRBD1 (6 bases). Trimming took off 3 bases at V and 8 bases at J, with 21 bases between the two ends. The germline CDR1 and CDR2 sequences are SGDLS and YYNGEE. This CDR3 spans 17 amino acids. CDR3 loop: CASSATWGQVSHSPLHF. In DNA form, the CDR3 reads TGTGCCAGCAGCGCCACGTGGGGGCAGGTTTCACATTCACCCCTCCACTTT.

The chain links TRBV4-2 to TRBJ1-5, with D tentatively TRBD1 (5 bases). The CDR3 spans 15 residues. V gave up 1 base and J gave up 4 bases, with 11 bases separating them. CDR1 and CDR2 (germline): LGHNA, YNFKEQ. CDR3 nucleotides: TGTGCCAGCAGCCAAGGGGCGTCAGGGAATCAGCCCCAGCATTTT. Protein product: CASSQGASGNQPQHF.

This clone has just a few counts. This chain links TRBV25-1 with TRBJ2-1, with 11 nucleotides matching TRBD1. The trim removed 6 bases at V and 6 bases at J, leaving 10 bases unmatched. This CDR3 contains 16 residues. Germline-derived CDR1 and CDR2 are MGHDK and SYGVNS. Here the CDR3 reads CASRANTGTGGNEQFF. CDR3 sequence (DNA): TGTGCCAGCAGAGCAAATACCGGGACAGGGGGCAATGAGCAGTTCTTC.

The chain combines TRBV6-5 with TRBJ1-1, with D unclear. Trimming removed 6 bases from V and 4 bases from J, with 18 bases in between. Germline CDR1 and CDR2: MNHEY and SVGAGI. The CDR3 length is 15 residues. CDR3 nucleotide sequence: TGTGCCAGCAGAATGGGGAGGCGTGCGTCCACTGAAGCTTTCTTT. Translation gives CASRMGRRASTEAFF.

The chain links TRBV4-2 to TRBJ1-2; D perhaps matches TRBD1 (6 bases). Trimming left V 1 base short and J 2 bases short, with 11 bases between. This CDR3 has 15 amino acids. The germline V gene has CDR1 LGHNA and CDR2 YNFKEQ. The CDR3: CASSQGGQGNYGYTF. The DNA for the CDR3 is TGTGCCAGCAGCCAAGGGGGGCAGGGAAACTATGGCTACACCTTC.

V and J are TRBV19 and TRBJ2-2; 7 bases agree with TRBD1. The germline CDR1 and CDR2 sequences are LNHDA and SQIVND (reference sequence). Unmatched junction bases numbered 11, after V lost 4 bases and J lost 0 bases. The length of the CDR3 is 18 residues. The CDR3 DNA is TGTGCCAGTAGTAGCCCTCTGACAGGGACCCCGAACACCGGGGAGCTGTTTTTT. It specifies CASSSPLTGTPNTGELFF.

The genes are TRBV5-1 and TRBJ1-5, with no clear D. V lost 1 base and J lost 7, with 3 bases in between. Germline V CDR1 and CDR2: SGHRS, YFSETQ. This CDR3 contains 11 residues. The CDR3 loop is CASSLLQPQHF. In DNA form, the CDR3 reads TGCGCCAGCAGCTTGCTACAGCCCCAGCATTTT.

This chain connects TRBV14 to TRBJ1-4, with TRBD1 identical over 7 bases. Germline lookup yields CDR1 SGHDN and CDR2 FVKESK. The trim removed 4 bases at V and 8 bases at J, leaving 4 bases unmatched. The CDR3 loop spans 13 amino acids. The CDR3 nucleotides are TGTGCCAGCAGCCCTCCGGGACAGGAAAAACTGTTTTTT. As protein: CASSPPGQEKLFF.

V gene TRBV11-2 combines with J gene TRBJ1-5; no reliable D call. V lost 5 bases to trimming and J lost 2 bases, with 13 bases between them. The CDR3 runs to 15 residues. CDR1 is SGHAT and CDR2 is FQNNGV in the germline V gene. CDR3 region: CASSQSYMGNQPQHF. CDR3 sequence (DNA): TGTGCCAGCAGCCAGTCGTACATGGGCAATCAGCCCCAGCATTTT.

The CDR3 DNA follows: TGCGCCAGCAGTCTCGGGACAGGGGGACCCGGGGGGGATGAGCAGTTCTTC. It yields the protein CASSLGTGGPGGDEQFF. The chain uses TRBV10-1 and TRBJ2-1; the match to TRBD1 covers 11 bases. CDR1 and CDR2 (germline): WNHNN, SYGVQD (reference sequence). After removal of 5 bases from V and 8 bases from J, the junction contained 14 bases not matched to a gene. The CDR3 loop spans 17 amino acids.

The chain combines TRBV5-1 with TRBJ2-7; 7 nucleotides align to TRBD1. V shed 6 bases and J 2 bases; nucleotides not matched to a gene: 5. This CDR3 contains 13 residues. Per the germline V gene, CDR1 is SGHRS and CDR2 is YFSETQ. The CDR3 sequence is CASNRDSTYEQYF. Written as DNA, the CDR3 is TGCGCCAGCAACAGGGACAGCACCTACGAGCAGTACTTC.

The rearrangement links TRBV30 to TRBJ1-2; the D gene is possibly TRBD1 (5 bases). Deletions cut 2 bases from V and 8 bases from J, with 18 bases between. Per the germline V gene, CDR1 is GTSNPN and CDR2 is SVGIG (reference sequence). The CDR3 is 14 amino acids. The CDR3 coding sequence is TGTGCCTGGAGTCCATCTCTTAGGGGTTGGGGCTACACCTTC. As protein: CAWSPSLRGWGYTF.

J is TRBJ2-2 and V is TRBV15; TRBD1 matches at 9 bases. Losses at the gene ends were 0 bases for V and 0 bases for J; bases not matched to a gene: 2. There are 17 residues in the CDR3. Germline V CDR1 and CDR2: LNHNV, YYDKDF (reference sequence). This CDR3 reads CATSRDRTGANTGELFF. The CDR3 DNA reads as TGTGCCACCAGCAGAGATCGGACAGGGGCGAACACCGGGGAGCTGTTTTTT.

The chain joins TRBV3-1 (or the pseudogene TRBV3-2) to TRBJ2-2; 7 nucleotides match TRBD2. CDR3 size: 15 residues. The ends lost 5 bases at V and 7 bases at J; junction bases unmatched: 10. The germline V gene encodes CDR1 LGHDT and CDR2 YNNKEL (reference sequence). The CDR3 loop is CASSSGEGNGGELFF. Written as DNA, the CDR3 is TGTGCCAGCAGCTCCGGGGAGGGGAACGGCGGGGAGCTGTTTTTT.

The chain carries TRBV11-2 and TRBJ1-2; TRBD1 matches at 7 bases. This CDR3 spans 18 amino acids. Germline loops: CDR1 SGHAT, CDR2 FQNNGV. V shed 2 bases, J shed 0 bases, and the junction held 12 bases outside the gene matches. DNA for the CDR3: TGTGCCAGCAGCTTATCCGGCTGGGCAGGGGGACCTAACTATGGCTACACCTTC. Translating it yields CASSLSGWAGGPNYGYTF.